This TCR beta chain is from a study of cytomegalovirus exposure and HLA in healthy donors. PCR used 60 Vbeta primers and 13 Jbeta primers. Method: immunoSEQ multiplex PCR; TCRdb's copy keeps in-frame clones and lacks some. The table includes more than 150,000 clones, 70% to 85% detected once. About this clone itself: The antigen remains unidentified.

This CDR3 has 19 amino acids. Each of the donors was a healthy bone marrow donor. Study-wide findings and caveats: HLA restriction was apparent for most CMV-associated TCR beta chains in a later analysis. Rare TCR sequences dominated, though some public TCRs recurred in many donors. Immune exposure was documented only through CMV serostatus.

The sequencing sample was made of PBMCs. This TCR was recovered from a man aged 18 to 30 in good health and CMV-seronegative. The genes are TRBV21-1 and TRBJ2-4; the table gives TRBD2 as D, unverified against the DNA. TRBV21-1 is deemed a pseudogene. The CDR3 spells CASSKDPSGINLPKNIQYF. For the CDR3, the DNA is TGTGCCAGCAGCAAAGACCCTAGCGGGATAAATCTACCCAAAAACATTCAGTACTTC.